This T cell receptor (beta chain) was documented in a study of neurological immune-mediated disorders. Synthesis of cDNA was carried out by template-switch 5'RACE. The reaction used 10-nucleotide random UMIs. TCRdb reprocessed the 5' RACE reads with MiXCR, giving one entry per CDR3 protein. The profile shows 50,000 to 65,000 distinct CDR3 sequences, around 5% of them singletons. This CDR3 spans 15 amino acids. V was clipped by 3 bases and J by 0 bases, with 10 bases between them. CDR1 is SGDLS and CDR2 is YYNGEE in the germline V gene. In its sample, this clonotype was seen many times. Its cognate antigen is unknown. Regarding the study as a whole: Because no CDR3 amino acid sequences were shared across subjects by expanded clones, private repertoires were suggested in all groups. Phylogenetic grouping assigned the repertoires of 18 of 34 multiple sclerosis patients to a single cluster of related CDR3 sequences. This cluster may be a repertoire-level signature.

The sequence came from a woman aged 45-59 years with multiple sclerosis. V gene TRBV9 combines with J gene TRBJ1-5; D is possibly TRBD1 (5 bases). Sequences were obtained from PBMCs. CDR3 in DNA: TGTGCCAGCAGCGGCCCGGGGCATAGCAATCAGCCCCAGCATTTT. It is translated as CASSGPGHSNQPQHF. The full variable domain, rest sourced from reference TRBV9 and TRBJ1-5, is DSGVTQTPKHLITATGQRVTLRCSPRSGDLSVYWYQQSLDQGLQFLIQYYNGEERAKGNILERFSAQQFPDLHSELNLSSLELGDSALYFCASSGPGHSNQPQHFGDGTRLSIL.